The sample holds one count of the clone carrying this T cell receptor beta chain. The protocol was immunoSEQ multiplex PCR, while the TCRdb copy is restricted to in-frame clones and leaves out a portion. The sample lists about 26,000 clones; about 90% were seen once. The data originate from a study of tissue T cells after allogeneic stem cell transplantation. The V segment lost 3 bases and the J segment 0 bases; nucleotides outside the gene matches: 9. Germline V lookup: CDR1 SEHNR, CDR2 FQNEAQ (reference sequence). This CDR3 has 18 amino acids. The sequencing here drew on blood, taken before transplantation. This clonotype was obtained from a male donor older than 55 who later had graft-versus-host disease after an allogeneic stem cell transplant. J is TRBJ2-1 and V is TRBV7-9; 9 nucleotides agree with TRBD2. DNA of the CDR3: TGTGCCAGCAGCTTCATAGCGGGGGCACGGAGCTCCTACAATGAGCAGTTCTTC. This encodes CASSFIAGARSSYNEQFF.